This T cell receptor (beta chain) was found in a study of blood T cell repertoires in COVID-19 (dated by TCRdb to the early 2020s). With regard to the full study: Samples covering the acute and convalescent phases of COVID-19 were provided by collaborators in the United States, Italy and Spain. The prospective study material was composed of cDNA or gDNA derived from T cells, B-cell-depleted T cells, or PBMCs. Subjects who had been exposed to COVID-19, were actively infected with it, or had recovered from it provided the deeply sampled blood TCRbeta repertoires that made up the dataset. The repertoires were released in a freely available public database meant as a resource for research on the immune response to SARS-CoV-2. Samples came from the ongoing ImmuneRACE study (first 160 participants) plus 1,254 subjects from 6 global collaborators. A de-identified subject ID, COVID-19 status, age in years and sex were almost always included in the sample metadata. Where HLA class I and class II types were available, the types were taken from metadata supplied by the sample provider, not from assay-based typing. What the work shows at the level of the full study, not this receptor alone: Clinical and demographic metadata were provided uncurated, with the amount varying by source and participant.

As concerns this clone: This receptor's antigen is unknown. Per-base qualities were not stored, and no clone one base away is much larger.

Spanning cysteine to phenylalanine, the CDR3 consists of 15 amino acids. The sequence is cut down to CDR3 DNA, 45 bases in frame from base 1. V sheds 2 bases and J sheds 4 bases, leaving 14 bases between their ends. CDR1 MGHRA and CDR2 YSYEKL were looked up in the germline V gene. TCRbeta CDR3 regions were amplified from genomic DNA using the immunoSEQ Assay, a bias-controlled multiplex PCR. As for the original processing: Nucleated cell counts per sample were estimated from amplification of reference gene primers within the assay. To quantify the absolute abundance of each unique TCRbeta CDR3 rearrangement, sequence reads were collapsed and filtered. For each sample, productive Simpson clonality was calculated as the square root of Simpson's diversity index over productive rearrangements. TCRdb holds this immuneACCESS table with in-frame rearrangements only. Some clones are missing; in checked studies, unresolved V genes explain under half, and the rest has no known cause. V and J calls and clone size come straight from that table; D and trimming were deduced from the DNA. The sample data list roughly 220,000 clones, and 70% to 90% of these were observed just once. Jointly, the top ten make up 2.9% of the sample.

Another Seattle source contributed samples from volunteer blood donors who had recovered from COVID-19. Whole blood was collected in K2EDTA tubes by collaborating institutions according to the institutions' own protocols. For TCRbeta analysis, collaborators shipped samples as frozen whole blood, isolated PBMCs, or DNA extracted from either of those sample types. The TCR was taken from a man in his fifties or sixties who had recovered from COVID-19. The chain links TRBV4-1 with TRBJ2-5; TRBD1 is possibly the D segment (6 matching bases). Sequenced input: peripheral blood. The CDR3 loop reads CASSQSQGERETQYF. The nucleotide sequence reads TGCGCCAGCAGCCAATCACAGGGAGAACGAGAGACCCAGTACTTC.